This T cell receptor (beta chain) is from a study of shared clonotypes between healthy human individuals. This CDR3 spans 14 amino acids. The germline gives CDR1 MRHNA, CDR2 SNTAGT. Trimming cost V 5 bases and J 1 base; bases outside gene matches: 3. Per the authors' pipeline: Junction-only sequences without quality scores came from ImmunoSEQ, so filtering differed. Assay used: immunoSEQ multiplex PCR; TCRdb lists only in-frame clones, some missing. V and J calls and clone size are as listed in that table; D and trimming were resolved from the DNA. The sample lists more than 550,000 clones; 72% were seen once. Overall study findings and caveats: In general, naive subsets displayed greater estimated richness than memory subsets did.

About this clone: Its specificity is unknown.

This TCR was recovered from a woman in her twenties or thirties in good health. Sequencing was done on a sample of memory CD4+ T cells sorted from blood. Subset here: CD45RA-negative fraction. V is TRBV6-4 and J is TRBJ2-7; TRBD2 matches 9 bases. DNA of the CDR3: TGTGCCAGCAGTACGACTAGCGGATCCTACGAGCAGTACTTC. Residues: CASSTTSGSYEQYF.